Listed below are T cell receptor beta chains from one sample, sequenced in a study of T-cell reconstitution after alpha-beta-depleted transplantation in children. TCRdb re-derived calls from the PCR reads in MiXCR, one entry per CDR3 protein. The sample shows about 600,000 distinct CDR3 sequences, roughly 24% of them seen only once. The sequences come from PBMCs, mostly from graft donor cells, collected 360 days after TCRalphabeta/CD19-depleted stem cell transplant. These receptor sequences come from a boy in the first two years of life who had a stem cell transplant for acute myeloid leukemia, so the T cells may come from the graft donor. The CDR3 runs from the conserved cysteine through the conserved F or W. The D gene is left open where the match is weak. Not every row has a clone size; where given, it reads once, few, many or a size class.

j_gene | abundance | d_gene | v_gene | CDR3aa | CDR3nt
TRBJ1-5 | once | . | TRBV12-3/TRBV12-4 | CASSQGARPSRNQPQHF | TGTGCCAGCAGCCAGGGCGCGAGGCCCTCTCGCAATCAGCCCCAGCATTTT
TRBJ2-7 | many | TRBD1 | TRBV15 | CATSRTDRVHEQYF | TGTGCCACCAGCAGGACGGACAGGGTCCACGAGCAGTACTTC
TRBJ2-3 | . | TRBD2 | TRBV5-1 | CASSRTSGGDTQYF | TGCGCCAGCAGCCGGACTAGCGGGGGGGATACGCAGTATTTT
TRBJ1-2 | few | . | TRBV29-1 | CSDRTLNYGYTF | TGCAGCGATCGGACACTTAACTATGGCTACACCTTC
TRBJ2-1 | . | . | TRBV19 | CASNRQSSYNEQFF | TGTGCCAGTAATAGGCAGAGCTCCTACAATGAGCAGTTCTTC
TRBJ2-7 | many | . | TRBV6-5 | CASSSTGTMQYF | TGTGCCAGCAGTTCGACCGGGACGATGCAGTACTTC
TRBJ2-3 | few | TRBD2 | TRBV5-1 | CASSLGTSGPGGTQYF | TGCGCCAGCAGCCTCGGGACTAGCGGCCCAGGGGGTACGCAGTATTTT
TRBJ2-2 | many | . | TRBV4-1 | CASSPEEGTGELFF | TGCGCCAGCAGCCCTGAGGAAGGGACCGGGGAGCTGTTTTTT
TRBJ2-3 | few | . | TRBV7-9 | CASGSGGTDTQYF | TGTGCCAGCGGGTCCGGGGGCACAGATACGCAGTATTTT
TRBJ2-2 | few | . | TRBV4-3 | CASSQGQGKGWNTGELFF | TGCGCCAGCAGCCAAGGTCAAGGGAAGGGTTGGAACACCGGGGAGCTGTTTTTT
TRBJ1-1 | once | TRBD1 | TRBV9 | CASSARQGSWTEAFF | TGTGCCAGCAGCGCCAGACAGGGGAGTTGGACTGAAGCTTTCTTT
TRBJ2-5 | many | . | TRBV5-1 | CASNLHQGRTQETQYF | TGCGCCAGCAACCTTCACCAGGGCAGGACACAAGAGACCCAGTACTTC
TRBJ1-3 | . | TRBD1 | TRBV6-1 | CASGRGGLGNTIYF | TGTGCCAGCGGACGAGGGGGCCTGGGAAACACCATATATTTT
TRBJ2-1 | . | . | TRBV20-1 | CSAQGRFDEQFF | TGCAGTGCTCAGGGACGTTTCGATGAGCAGTTCTTC
TRBJ2-5 | . | . | TRBV12-3/TRBV12-4 | CASSPRGVQETQYF | TGTGCCAGCAGTCCCCGCGGGGTCCAAGAGACCCAGTACTTC
TRBJ2-2 | . | . | TRBV4-3 | CASSQPKTGELFF | TGCGCCAGCAGCCAACCCAAAACCGGGGAGCTGTTTTTT
TRBJ2-1 | . | TRBD1 | TRBV7-2 | CASSLGADRGFDEQFF | TGTGCCAGCAGCTTAGGGGCGGACAGGGGTTTCGATGAGCAGTTCTTC